The present entry profiles one T cell receptor beta chain with its context. Its antigen remains unknown. The V gene end was trimmed by 5 bases and the J gene end by 0 bases; junction bases not matched to a gene: 4. Germline V CDR1 and CDR2: SGHVS, FNYEAQ. The CDR3 has 16 amino acids. The study ran its PCR with 60 Vbeta and 13 Jbeta primers. The table came from immunoSEQ multiplex PCR; TCRdb's copy has only in-frame clones and leaves some out. The sample lists 170,000 or so clones; 78% were seen once. This entry belongs to a study of cytomegalovirus exposure and HLA in healthy donors. Study-wide results and limits: The study put under 200 TCR beta chains on its list as cytomegalovirus-associated. What TCR beta sequences reportedly achieved was accurate prediction of HLA-A and HLA-B alleles in most subjects.

The sequenced sample was PBMCs. This TCR was sampled from a woman aged 35 to 49 in good health and CMV-seronegative. V usage is TRBV7-6 and J usage is TRBJ2-2; 9 nucleotides align to TRBD2. The CDR3 DNA follows: TGTGCCAGCAGCCCCGTAGCGGGGGCGAACACCGGGGAGCTGTTTTTT. Encoded protein: CASSPVAGANTGELFF.